This TCR beta chain was recovered during a study of CD8 T cells in Susac syndrome. Study summary: Patients with Susac syndrome were therapy-naive, treated with corticosteroids, or treated with intravenous immunoglobulin alone when blood was collected. Study-level findings and limits: The authors found no clonal expansion in Susac syndrome CD4+ T cell repertoires.

An input of roughly 0.45 to 1 ug of RNA was subjected to reverse transcription using random hexamers. Via MiXCR, TCRdb re-called the immunoSEQ multiplex PCR reads, giving one row per CDR3 protein. Here the sample spans about 240,000 distinct CDR3 sequences, almost 97% being singletons. Note on this clonotype: Its cognate antigen is unknown.

Per the germline V gene, CDR1 is SGHNT and CDR2 is YYREEE (reference sequence). V dropped 4 bases and J dropped 4; count of bases not matched to a gene: 4. CDR3 length equals 14 residues. Sequences were obtained from CD4+ T cells from PBMCs. The sequence came from a human donor with Susac syndrome. This rearrangement joins TRBV5-4 to TRBJ2-3, with 9 bases lining up with TRBD2. The CDR3 reads CASSGSSGADTQYF. CDR3 DNA sequence: TGTGCCAGCAGCGGGTCTAGCGGGGCAGATACGCAGTATTTT.